This T cell receptor beta chain is drawn from a study of vaccination effects on CD4 cells after COVID-19. Overall study context: Sequencing in the ViraFEST assay came after antigen-specific CD4+ T cells had been expanded with viral peptide pools, which were used to stimulate PBMC. PBMC cultures contained approximately 1.8 million cells per well, 9.5 to 10 IU/ml IL-2 and 10 ug/ml peptides. Study-wide findings and caveats: Spike-reactive clones found after vaccination in convalescents were mainly new vaccine-induced clones.

Trimming left V 1 base short and J 5 bases short, with 14 bases between. Germline V gene lookup returns CDR1 LGHNA and CDR2 YNFKEQ. The CDR3 spans 15 residues. About this clone: Its antigen remains unidentified.

The culture ran for 10 days, and then CD4+ T cells were isolated. Days 3 and 7 saw half the medium replaced with IL-2 medium. Sequencing was performed with immunoSEQ multiplex PCR; in TCRdb, only in-frame clones are kept and a portion is missing. The sample shows roughly 68,000 clones, 65% to 75% of them seen only once. Sample: CD4+ T cells from PBMCs cultured without peptide, taken before COVID-19 vaccination. This receptor was obtained from a human donor who had a prior SARS-CoV-2 infection. The chain employs TRBV4-2 and TRBJ1-1; no clear D. CDR3 sequence reads: CASSQVERVGTEAFF. CDR3 nucleotides: TGTGCCAGCAGCCAAGTAGAAAGGGTCGGGACTGAAGCTTTCTTT.